This T cell receptor beta chain was captured by sequencing in a study of T cells in Graves' hyperthyroidism and ophthalmopathy. Study information: Peripheral blood was taken when the disease was first diagnosed, before any treatment began.

The CDR3 runs to 16 residues. Germline-derived CDR1 and CDR2 are SGHRS and YFSETQ. V lost 1 base and J lost 6; bases outside the gene matches: 9. Regions amplified from RNA transcripts were the TCR beta CDR3 regions. With the HTBI primer set, the TCR CDR3 went through a first round of RT-PCR. Via MiXCR, TCRdb re-called the multiplex PCR reads, giving one row per CDR3 protein. The sample records around 700,000 distinct CDR3 sequences, around a sixth being singletons. In its sample, this clonotype was seen a few times. The origin of this receptor is a woman aged 45 to 65 with Graves' hyperthyroidism that later progressed to Graves' ophthalmopathy. The V and J genes are TRBV5-1 and TRBJ1-2; 10 bases align to TRBD1. Sequenced material: blood. Written as DNA, the CDR3 is TGCGCCAGCAGCTTGCAGCCGGGACAGGGGATAAATGGCTACACCTTC. This translates into CASSLQPGQGINGYTF.